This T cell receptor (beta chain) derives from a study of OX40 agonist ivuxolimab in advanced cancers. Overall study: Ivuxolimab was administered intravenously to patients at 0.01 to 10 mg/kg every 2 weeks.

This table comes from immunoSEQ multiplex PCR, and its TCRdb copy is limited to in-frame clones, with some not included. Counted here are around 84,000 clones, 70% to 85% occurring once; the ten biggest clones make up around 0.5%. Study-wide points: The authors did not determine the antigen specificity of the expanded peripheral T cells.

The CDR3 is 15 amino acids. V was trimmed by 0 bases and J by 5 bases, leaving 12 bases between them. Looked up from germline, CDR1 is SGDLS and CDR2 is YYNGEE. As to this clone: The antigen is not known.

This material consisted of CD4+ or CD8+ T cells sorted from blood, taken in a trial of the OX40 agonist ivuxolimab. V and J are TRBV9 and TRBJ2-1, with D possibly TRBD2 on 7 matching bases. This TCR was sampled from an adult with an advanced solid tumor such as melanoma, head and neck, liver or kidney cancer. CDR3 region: CASSVVGGDNNEQFF. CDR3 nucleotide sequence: TGTGCCAGCAGCGTAGTAGGGGGGGACAACAATGAGCAGTTCTTC.